The 15 T cell receptor beta chains in this list originate from one sample, sequenced in a study of blood T cell repertoires in COVID-19. Assay: immunoSEQ multiplex PCR; the TCRdb copy retains only in-frame clones and omits some. This table has around 340,000 clones, around nine tenths appearing once. The sequencing sample was made of peripheral blood. Receptors originate from a woman aged 55-75 years with COVID-19, enrolled during active disease.

The chain joins TRBV19 to TRBJ1-2; TRBD1 might be the D (5 bases). Germline assignment: CDR1 LNHDA and CDR2 SQIVND (reference sequence). V gave up 6 bases and J gave up 8 bases, with 22 bases separating them. The CDR3 covers 15 residues. The CDR3 sequence is CASSHPDGGQGGYTF. CDR3 nucleotides: TGTGCCAGTAGCCACCCGGACGGTGGTCAGGGAGGCTACACCTTC.

The gene calls are TRBV19 and TRBJ1-6, with 8 bases lining up with TRBD1. Germline CDR1 reads LNHDA; CDR2 reads SQIVND (reference sequence). The CDR3 is 14 residues long. The ends lost 4 bases at V and 9 bases at J; junction bases unmatched: 5. Here the CDR3 reads CASSTWTGSSPLHF. DNA for the CDR3: TGTGCCAGTAGTACTTGGACAGGGAGTTCACCCCTCCACTTT.

The CDR3 nucleotides are TGCAGCGTTGAGGGCCCCGGGACAGGGGGTTACAATGAGCAGTTCTTC. Its translation is CSVEGPGTGGYNEQFF. V gene TRBV29-1 combines with J gene TRBJ2-1; 11 nucleotides line up with TRBD1. From germline, CDR1 is SQVTM and CDR2 ANQGSEA. V shed 3 bases and J 4 bases; nucleotides not matched to a gene: 8. There are 16 residues in the CDR3.

The CDR3: CASSQGYRVATNEKLFF. Here the CDR3 DNA reads TGTGCCAGCAGCCAAGGATACAGGGTAGCAACTAATGAAAAACTGTTTTTT. V and J are TRBV3-1 (or the pseudogene TRBV3-2) and TRBJ1-4; D might be TRBD1 (6 bases). The ends were cut back, 1 base at V and 0 bases at J, with 12 bases in the middle. Per germline, CDR1 LGHDT and CDR2 YNNKEL (reference sequence). This CDR3 is built from 17 residues.

The count of this clone is one. This rearrangement joins TRBV10-3 to TRBJ2-1; D gene ambiguous. V gave up 4 bases and J gave up 12 bases, with 10 bases separating them. The CDR3 is made up of 11 amino acids. The germline V gene has CDR1 ENHRY and CDR2 SYGVKD. CDR3 in amino acids: CAISAPAGQFF. The CDR3 region has the DNA TGTGCCATCAGTGCCCCCGCCGGGCAGTTCTTC.

The chain carries TRBV29-1 and TRBJ1-6; the match to TRBD1 covers 9 bases. This CDR3 has 13 residues. Germline CDR1 reads SQVTM; CDR2 reads ANQGSEA. CDR3 in DNA: TGCGGCATACAGGGGGCGAGAAATTCACCCCTCCACTTT. This sequence encodes CGIQGARNSPLHF.

This clone was recorded once. The CDR3 DNA reads TGTGCCAGCAGCCTCGCCGGGACTAGCTCCTACAATGAGCAGTTCTTC. Protein sequence: CASSLAGTSSYNEQFF. The chain couples TRBV7-2 to TRBJ2-1; 8 bases are a match to TRBD2. This CDR3 spans 16 amino acids. Looked up from germline, CDR1 is SGHTA and CDR2 is FQGNSA. The trim removed 5 bases at V and 0 bases at J, leaving 6 bases unmatched.

The chain uses TRBV9 and TRBJ2-2, with a possible D match to TRBD2 (6 bases). The CDR3 is 15 amino acids. Looked up from germline, CDR1 is SGDLS and CDR2 is YYNGEE. V gave up 0 bases and J gave up 5 bases, with 11 bases separating them. CDR3 sequence (DNA): TGTGCCAGCAGCGTAGGGAGGGGAGGTACCGGGGAGCTGTTTTTT. Protein product: CASSVGRGGTGELFF. The full variable domain, with the rest looked up from reference TRBV9 and TRBJ2-2, is DSGVTQTPKHLITATGQRVTLRCSPRSGDLSVYWYQQSLDQGLQFLIQYYNGEERAKGNILERFSAQQFPDLHSELNLSSLELGDSALYFCASSVGRGGTGELFFGEGSRLTVL.

V usage is TRBV4-2 and J usage is TRBJ1-4; D remains ambiguous. Germline V gene sequence: CDR1 LGHNA, CDR2 YNFKEQ. This CDR3 has 17 amino acids. V was shortened by 0 bases and J by 0 bases, with 11 bases between the two germline ends. This chain's CDR3 is CASSQDPGPATNEKLFF. CDR3 nucleotides: TGTGCCAGCAGCCAAGATCCGGGTCCCGCAACTAATGAAAAACTGTTTTTT.

This clone was recorded a few times. The chain joins TRBV21-1 to TRBJ1-4. TRBV21-1 is a known pseudogene. This CDR3 is 15 amino acids long. The DNA for the CDR3 is TGTGCCAGCAGCAAAGGGGGGGGCACTAATGAAAAACTGTTTTTT. This encodes CASSKGGGTNEKLFF.

This clone was detected ten times or more. The CDR3 region has the DNA TGCGCCAGCTCACGGGACAGGGGCTATGGCTACACCTTC. This sequence encodes CASSRDRGYGYTF. The chain employs TRBV10-1 and TRBJ1-2, with 10 bases matching TRBD1. With 8 bases clipped from V and 4 bases from J, the junction kept 4 bases outside the gene matches. This CDR3 is 13 amino acids long. Per germline, CDR1 WNHNN and CDR2 SYGVQD (reference sequence).

This chain connects TRBV6-1 to TRBJ1-2, with D unresolved. Germline CDR1 and CDR2: MNHNS and SASEGT. Trimming took 1 base from V and 5 from J, leaving 14 bases between them. This CDR3 comprises 15 residues. In DNA form, the CDR3 reads TGTGCCAGCAGTGAAGGCGGAAACCCAATTTATGGCTACACCTTC. It yields the protein CASSEGGNPIYGYTF.

CDR3 in DNA: TGCGCCAGCAGCTTGGTGGTAGCGGGGACGGCAGATACGCAGTATTTT. This codes for CASSLVVAGTADTQYF. The chain has TRBV5-1 and TRBJ2-3; 8 bases match TRBD2. This CDR3 is built from 16 residues. The germline V gene encodes CDR1 SGHRS and CDR2 YFSETQ. V shed 0 bases, J shed 4 bases, and the junction held 7 bases outside the gene matches.

This clone was observed a few times. The gene calls are TRBV19 and TRBJ2-1; tentatively, D is TRBD2 (7 bases). Trimming took 2 bases from V and 8 from J, leaving 16 bases between them. There are 15 residues in the CDR3. Germline assignment: CDR1 LNHDA and CDR2 SQIVND (reference sequence). The CDR3: CASSIWGGRSDEQFF. In nucleotides, the CDR3 is TGTGCCAGTAGTATATGGGGGGGGCGTAGCGATGAGCAGTTCTTC.

The chain couples TRBV7-7 to TRBJ2-2; 8 bases are shared with TRBD2. The germline V gene encodes CDR1 SSHAT and CDR2 FNYEAQ (reference sequence). After removal of 1 base from V and 0 bases from J, the junction contained 1 base not matched to a gene. The CDR3 totals 16 residues. CDR3 bases: TGTGCCAGCAGCTTAGGCGGGGGGACGAACACCGGGGAGCTGTTTTTT. Translation: CASSLGGGTNTGELFF.